This passage covers 26 T cell receptor beta chains from one sample sequenced in a study of T-cell reconstitution after alpha-beta-depleted transplantation in children. Preparing the TCRbeta library involved the use of unique molecular identifiers. TCRdb re-called the PCR reads with MiXCR, one entry per CDR3 protein. Found here are 250,000 to 400,000 distinct CDR3 sequences, approximately 23% of them singletons; the top ten hold roughly 11%. The starting material was PBMCs, mostly from graft donor cells, obtained 180 days after TCRalphabeta/CD19-depleted stem cell transplant. These receptors were taken from a male patient aged 10 to 17 who had a stem cell transplant for acute lymphoblastic leukemia, so the T cells may come from the graft donor.

This clonotype was seen a handful of times. The chain employs TRBV6-5 and TRBJ2-7, with 12 bases identical to TRBD2. The CDR3 loop spans 17 amino acids. V was pared by 2 bases and J by 3 bases, with 8 bases of the junction left unmatched. The germline V gene encodes CDR1 MNHEY and CDR2 SVGAGI. The CDR3 DNA sequence: TGTGCCAGCAGTTACCAGTCTTTGACTAGCGGGAGCTACGAGCAGTACTTC. Translating gives CASSYQSLTSGSYEQYF.

V usage is TRBV29-1 and J usage is TRBJ2-1, with 10 bases that match TRBD2. The length of the CDR3 is 15 residues. The germline V gene has CDR1 SQVTM and CDR2 ANQGSEA. V lost 2 bases, J lost 3 bases, and 4 bases stayed unmatched. The CDR3 DNA follows: TGCAGCGTTGAACGGGCTAGCGGGAGCTACAATGAGCAGTTCTTC. Its protein product is CSVERASGSYNEQFF.

This clonotype was picked up a small number of times. This chain connects TRBV5-1 to TRBJ2-1; D is possibly TRBD1 or TRBD2 (5 bases each). CDR3 size: 15 residues. The germline V gene has CDR1 SGHRS and CDR2 YFSETQ. V lost 4 bases to trimming and J lost 1 base, with 12 bases between them. DNA for the CDR3: TGCGCCAGCAGCACCCGGGACCTATCCTACAATGAGCAGTTCTTC. Residues: CASSTRDLSYNEQFF.

This clonotype was counted a few times. The chain is built from TRBV6-5 and TRBJ2-3, with 14 bases matching TRBD2. Per germline, CDR1 MNHEY and CDR2 SVGAGI. The CDR3 has 16 residues. V lost 4 bases, J lost 6 bases, and 6 bases stayed unmatched. The CDR3 reads CASSSRTSGRTDTQYF. CDR3 nucleotide sequence: TGTGCCAGCAGTTCCCGGACTAGCGGGAGGACGGATACGCAGTATTTT.

This clonotype has a handful of counts. This chain uses TRBV12-3 or TRBV12-4 with TRBJ2-1; D gene unclear. The CDR3 runs to 13 residues. V gave up 0 bases and J gave up 6 bases, with 6 bases separating them. Here the CDR3 DNA reads TGTGCCAGCAGTTTAGCACTCCCCAATGAGCAGTTCTTC. Its translation is CASSLALPNEQFF.

The chain carries TRBV20-1 and TRBJ2-1, with TRBD1 identical over 9 bases. The V and J ends lost 3 bases and 5 bases, in that order; junction bases with no gene match: 8. Germline-derived CDR1 and CDR2 are DFQATT and SNEGSKA (reference sequence). The CDR3 totals 15 residues. CDR3: CSARARDRAHNEQFF. The CDR3 DNA sequence: TGCAGTGCTAGGGCCCGGGACAGGGCTCACAATGAGCAGTTCTTC.

The rearrangement links TRBV7-9 to TRBJ1-1; TRBD1 matches at 10 bases. The CDR3 is 14 amino acids. The V gene's germline CDR1 is SEHNR and CDR2 FQNEAQ (reference sequence). V was clipped by 3 bases and J by 3 bases; unmatched bases: 1. CDR3 amino acids: CASSFGTGDTEAFF. In DNA, the CDR3 is TGTGCCAGCAGCTTTGGGACAGGGGACACTGAAGCTTTCTTT.

V is TRBV12-3 or TRBV12-4 and J is TRBJ1-2; TRBD1 is a possible D gene (5 bases). The CDR3 loop spans 12 amino acids. Trimming pared 7 bases from V and 4 bases from J, leaving 10 bases between. In DNA form, the CDR3 reads TGTGCCAGCACCGCGGGACTCTATGGCTACACCTTC. Protein: CASTAGLYGYTF.

This clonotype occurred a few times. The CDR3 reads CASGWRGEKLFF. CDR3 DNA sequence: TGTGCCAGCGGGTGGAGGGGTGAAAAACTGTTTTTT. The chain links TRBV6-5 to TRBJ1-4; a possible D gene is TRBD1 (5 bases). This CDR3 comprises 12 residues. Per the germline V gene, CDR1 is MNHEY and CDR2 is SVGAGI. Trimming cost V 8 bases and J 7 bases, with 11 bases left between them.

This chain uses TRBV20-1 with TRBJ2-7, with 7 bases matching TRBD2. CDR3 length: 15 residues. Germline-derived CDR1 and CDR2 are DFQATT and SNEGSKA (reference sequence). The V segment lost 3 bases and the J segment 2 bases; nucleotides outside the gene matches: 10. The CDR3 coding sequence is TGCAGTGCTAGGGAGAGTGGGAGCGGGGCCTACGAGCAGTACTTC. Translated: CSARESGSGAYEQYF.

This clonotype was found a few times. The chain uses TRBV29-1 and TRBJ1-1, with 9 bases fitting TRBD1. Per germline, CDR1 SQVTM and CDR2 ANQGSEA. Trimming at V came to 4 bases and at J to 3 bases, leaving 9 bases not matched to a gene. The CDR3 runs 15 residues. CDR3: CSVVGLRDRDTEAFF. The CDR3 DNA reads TGCAGCGTTGTTGGCCTCCGGGACAGGGACACTGAAGCTTTCTTT.

This clonotype was detected only a few times. The chain carries TRBV7-2 and TRBJ1-4; 7 nucleotides line up with TRBD1. Germline V gene data show CDR1 as SGHTA and CDR2 as FQGNSA. The CDR3 consists of 17 residues. The trim removed 1 base at V and 2 bases at J, leaving 7 bases unmatched. DNA of the CDR3: TGTGCCAGCAGCTTAGGAGTTACAGGGGACACTAATGAAAAACTGTTTTTT. Translating it yields CASSLGVTGDTNEKLFF.

This sequence joins TRBV5-6 and TRBJ2-7, with a weak D call TRBD1 (6 bases). V was pared by 2 bases and J by 5 bases, with 17 bases between. Germline V CDR1 and CDR2: SGHDT, YYEEEE. CDR3 length equals 15 residues. The CDR3 sequence: CASSFVGGNYDEQYF. DNA of the CDR3: TGTGCCAGCAGCTTTGTAGGGGGTAATTATGACGAGCAGTACTTC.

This clonotype occurred a few times. The rearrangement links TRBV12-3 or TRBV12-4 to TRBJ1-1, with no clear D. Trimming cost V 1 base and J 7 bases, with 10 bases left between them. CDR3 size: 13 residues. CDR3: CASSLGPLFEAFF. Here the CDR3 DNA reads TGTGCCAGCAGTTTAGGACCGTTATTTGAAGCTTTCTTT.

The chain is built from TRBV11-2 and TRBJ1-1, with 7 bases aligning to TRBD1. The CDR3 length is 15 residues. Germline trimming cut 1 base from V and 3 bases from J; bases unmatched to any gene: 5. Germline V lookup: CDR1 SGHAT, CDR2 FQNNGV. The CDR3 nucleotides read TGTGCCAGCAGCTTAGTGAGGGGGCTTCACACTGAAGCTTTCTTT. This codes for CASSLVRGLHTEAFF.

This rearrangement joins TRBV13 to TRBJ2-2; D not certain. The length of the CDR3 is 15 residues. Germline values: CDR1 PRHDT, CDR2 FYEKMQ (reference sequence). V dropped 5 bases and J dropped 2 bases, with 12 bases sitting between them. CDR3 nucleotides: TGTGCCAGCAGCCACTTGATCCACAACACCGGGGAGCTGTTTTTT. Its translation is CASSHLIHNTGELFF.

The V call is TRBV6-1, the J call TRBJ2-1, with unresolved D. Germline V gene sequence: CDR1 MNHNS, CDR2 SASEGT. The CDR3 contains 15 residues. Between the trimmed V and J ends, which lost 5 bases and 4 bases, there was a span of 15 bases. The CDR3 here is CASSHPRLPYNEQFF. The CDR3 DNA reads as TGTGCCAGCAGTCATCCGAGGCTCCCTTACAATGAGCAGTTCTTC.

The chain carries TRBV5-4 and TRBJ2-1; D not certain. Trimming stripped 0 bases from V and 0 bases from J, with 4 bases between. The CDR3 covers 14 residues. Germline lookup yields CDR1 SGHNT and CDR2 YYREEE (reference sequence). CDR3 in amino acids: CASSLDGSYNEQFF. The CDR3 coding sequence is TGTGCCAGCAGCTTGGATGGCTCCTACAATGAGCAGTTCTTC.

With regard to this clonotype: One junction end does not reproduce the germline sequence, and a read error may be involved. The CDR3 nucleotides read TGTTCCAGCAGCAGGGGGTTATTGGATGGCTACACCTTC. As protein: CSSSRGLLDGYTF. The chain has TRBV27 and TRBJ1-2, with 7 bases that match TRBD1. Germline loops: CDR1 MNHEY, CDR2 SMNVEV (reference sequence). There are 13 residues in the CDR3.

The rearrangement joins TRBV27 to TRBJ1-6; D may be TRBD1 (5 bases). Germline-derived CDR1 and CDR2 are MNHEY and SMNVEV (reference sequence). V lost 5 bases and J 9 bases, leaving 17 bases between the germline ends. This CDR3 spans 15 amino acids. Here the CDR3 DNA reads TGTGCCAGCAGTCCACAGGTTGGGGGGATTTCACCCCTCCACTTT. Its protein product is CASSPQVGGISPLHF.

The rearrangement joins TRBV2 to TRBJ2-1; D might be TRBD2 (7 bases). Trimming cost V 4 bases and J 0 bases, with 13 bases left between them. Germline CDR1 reads SNHLY; CDR2 reads FYNNEI. The CDR3 extends over 16 amino acids. The DNA for the CDR3 is TGTGCCAGCAGTGCCCGGGGGGCGATCTCCTACAATGAGCAGTTCTTC. Translation: CASSARGAISYNEQFF.

This chain joins TRBV7-6 and TRBJ2-1, with a possible D match to TRBD2 (5 bases). The CDR3 runs 14 residues. Looked up from germline, CDR1 is SGHVS and CDR2 is FNYEAQ. V was pared by 2 bases and J by 5 bases, with 10 bases between. The CDR3 region has the DNA TGTGCCAGCAGCTTACGCGGGCTTAACAATGAGCAGTTCTTC. It specifies CASSLRGLNNEQFF.

V and J are TRBV20-1 and TRBJ2-5; tentative D call: TRBD2 (5 bases). Germline assignment: CDR1 DFQATT and CDR2 SNEGSKA (reference sequence). The CDR3 loop spans 13 amino acids. V was pared by 4 bases and J by 5 bases, with 14 bases between. Written as DNA, the CDR3 is TGCAGTGCTACCAGCGGTCGTTGGGAGACCCAGTACTTC. Encoded protein: CSATSGRWETQYF.

The CDR3 loop reads CASSSLPRTSGATDTQYF. CDR3 nucleotides: TGTGCCAGCAGCTCCCTTCCCCGGACTAGCGGGGCCACAGATACGCAGTATTTT. V and J are TRBV5-5 and TRBJ2-3; TRBD2 aligns across 12 bases. The CDR3 totals 18 residues. The trim removed 3 bases at V and 2 bases at J, leaving 10 bases unmatched. Germline V gene sequence: CDR1 SGHKS, CDR2 YYEKEE (reference sequence). Filled out from reference TRBV5-5 and TRBJ2-3, the complete variable domain reads DAGVTQSPTHLIKTRGQQVTLRCSPISGHKSVSWYQQVLGQGPQFIFQYYEKEERGRGNFPDRFSARQFPNYSSELNVNALLLGDSALYLCASSSLPRTSGATDTQYFGPGTRLTVL.

This clonotype was detected ten times or more. The V call is TRBV20-1, the J call TRBJ2-7; D is undetermined. Per germline, CDR1 DFQATT and CDR2 SNEGSKA (reference sequence). V was trimmed by 5 bases and J by 2 bases, leaving 10 bases between them. CDR3 length equals 12 residues. This CDR3 is CSARYNTYEQYF. CDR3 DNA sequence: TGCAGTGCTCGCTATAACACCTACGAGCAGTACTTC.

The J gene is TRBJ2-7, the V gene TRBV2; 9 bases agree with TRBD1. Trimming removed 2 bases from V and 4 bases from J; junction bases left unmatched: 12. Per germline, CDR1 SNHLY and CDR2 FYNNEI. The CDR3 loop spans 17 amino acids. The CDR3 DNA follows: TGTGCCAGCAGTGAACAGCAATGGACAGGGGTTAAGTACGAGCAGTACTTC. This translates into CASSEQQWTGVKYEQYF.